The 23 T cell receptor beta chains below come from one sample, sequenced in a study of control samples from healthy donors and cancer patients. Clones were sequenced by immunoSEQ multiplex PCR, and TCRdb holds only the in-frame ones, with some missing. The data show tens of thousands of clones, 90% to 95% seen once. The specimen was PBMCs. Receptors were obtained from a woman in her forties with lung cancer.

The V and J genes are TRBV20-1 and TRBJ2-3, with D possibly being TRBD2 (7 bases). CDR1 and CDR2 from the germline V gene are DFQATT and SNEGSKA (reference sequence). The V end was cut by 3 bases, the J end by 5 bases, with 15 bases between. The CDR3 is 14 amino acids. CDR3: CSASEGGDGDTQYF. Written as DNA, the CDR3 is TGCAGTGCTAGTGAGGGGGGGGATGGAGATACGCAGTATTTT.

The rearrangement uses TRBV7-9 and TRBJ1-4; D is possibly TRBD1 (5 bases). Germline V gene data show CDR1 as SEHNR and CDR2 as FQNEAQ (reference sequence). The CDR3 is made up of 15 amino acids. Trimming shortened V by 1 base and J by 8 bases, and 14 bases separated the two germline ends. CDR3 residues: CASSLVGFSGEKLFF. The CDR3 nucleotides read TGTGCCAGCAGCTTAGTTGGCTTCTCAGGGGAAAAACTGTTTTTT.

There are a few counts of this clone. The chain couples TRBV2 to TRBJ1-2, with unresolved D. The ends were cut back, 6 bases at V and 3 bases at J, with 5 bases in the middle. CDR1 is SNHLY, CDR2 FYNNEI, per germline. The CDR3 is made up of 11 amino acids. CDR3 nucleotides: TGTGCCAGCAGGGACGACTATGGCTACACCTTC. Its translation is CASRDDYGYTF.

The rearrangement links TRBV28 to TRBJ1-1; perhaps TRBD1 as D (6 bases). This CDR3 spans 12 amino acids. Germline-derived CDR1 and CDR2 are MDHEN and SYDVKM. The ends were cut back, 9 bases at V and 9 bases at J, with 17 bases in the middle. The CDR3 DNA reads TGTGCCAGTATCAATTGGGGGGGCCAAGCTTTCTTT. It encodes CASINWGGQAFF.

CDR3 nucleotides: TGTGCCAGCAGCTTGCGGGGAGGTGGGGCCAACGTCCTGACTTTC. Its translation is CASSLRGGGANVLTF. The gene calls are TRBV11-1 and TRBJ2-6, with D maybe TRBD2 (6 bases). There are 15 residues in the CDR3. With 3 bases removed from V and 3 bases from J, the gap between germline ends came to 9 bases. The V gene's germline CDR1 is SGHAT and CDR2 FQDESV (reference sequence).

The chain combines TRBV11-3 with TRBJ2-1; D tentatively reads TRBD1 or TRBD2 (5 bases each). Deletions cut 5 bases from V and 6 bases from J, with 14 bases between. The CDR3 sequence is 14 residues long. Per the germline V gene, CDR1 is SGHNT and CDR2 is YENEEA. The CDR3 spells CASSARDGANEQFF. The CDR3, as DNA: TGTGCCAGCAGCGCTCGGGACGGAGCCAATGAGCAGTTCTTC.

This rearrangement joins TRBV10-1 to TRBJ2-7, with D tentatively TRBD1 (6 bases). The germline V gene has CDR1 WNHNN and CDR2 SYGVQD (reference sequence). This CDR3 spans 15 amino acids. V gave up 3 bases and J gave up 1 base, with 13 bases separating them. The CDR3: CASSDPDRNSYEQYF. The CDR3 DNA follows: TGCGCCAGCAGTGATCCCGACAGGAATTCCTACGAGCAGTACTTC.

V gene TRBV11-3 combines with J gene TRBJ2-5; TRBD2 matches 8 bases. The CDR3 consists of 16 residues. Germline CDR1 is SGHNT and CDR2 is YENEEA. The J segment lost 2 bases and the V segment lost 2 bases, leaving 7 bases of the junction unmatched. In DNA, the CDR3 is TGTGCCAGCAGCTTAATCGGGGGGGCCTATCAAGAGACCCAGTACTTC. Its translation: CASSLIGGAYQETQYF.

The chain recombines TRBV6-5 with TRBJ2-7, with D perhaps TRBD1 (6 bases). V was shortened by 8 bases and J by 3 bases, with 8 bases between the two germline ends. The CDR3 loop spans 11 amino acids. Germline loops: CDR1 MNHEY, CDR2 SVGAGI. CDR3 nucleotides: TGTGCCAGCTCGACAGGCTACGAGCAGTACTTC. This translates into CASSTGYEQYF.

V and J are TRBV24-1 and TRBJ2-1; TRBD1 is a possible D gene (6 bases). This CDR3 is built from 16 residues. V was pared by 4 bases and J by 2 bases, with 14 bases between. CDR1 and CDR2 (germline): KGHDR, SFDVKD. Written as DNA, the CDR3 is TGTGCCACCAGTGACAACCAGGGGTTACCCTACAATGAGCAGTTCTTC. Protein: CATSDNQGLPYNEQFF.

This sequence joins TRBV7-9 and TRBJ2-3; no clear D gene. There are 13 residues in the CDR3. V was clipped by 2 bases and J by 2 bases, with 5 bases between them. Looked up from germline, CDR1 is SEHNR and CDR2 is FQNEAQ (reference sequence). In nucleotides, the CDR3 is TGTGCCAGCAGCTTAAGGCCCACAGATACGCAGTATTTT. Protein: CASSLRPTDTQYF.

The count of this clone is one. This chain uses TRBV11-1 with TRBJ1-2; 7 nucleotides agree with TRBD1. Germline lookup yields CDR1 SGHAT and CDR2 FQDESV (reference sequence). V was pared by 1 base and J by 5 bases, with 7 bases of the junction left unmatched. This CDR3 spans 15 amino acids. Here the CDR3 DNA reads TGTGCCAGCAGCTTAGTCGCCGACAGGGCGTATGGCTACACCTTC. Translating it yields CASSLVADRAYGYTF.

With respect to this clone: The sample carries other DNA sequences with the same CDR3. The chain has TRBV27 and TRBJ2-6; 7 bases agree with TRBD1. From germline, CDR1 is MNHEY and CDR2 SMNVEV (reference sequence). There are 15 residues in the CDR3. V lost 5 bases to trimming and J lost 1 base; unmatched junction nucleotides: 2. CDR3 loop: CASSATGSGANVLTF. The CDR3 bases are TGTGCCAGCAGTGCGACAGGGTCTGGGGCCAACGTCCTGACTTTC.

The chain is built from TRBV4-2 and TRBJ1-3; D is undetermined. Germline-derived CDR1 and CDR2 are LGHNA and YNFKEQ. This CDR3 comprises 17 residues. V dropped 4 bases and J dropped 0 bases, with 16 bases sitting between them. The CDR3 DNA reads as TGTGCCAGCAGCCGCCTTAGCCAGAGTTTCTCTGGAAACACCATATATTTT. Translated: CASSRLSQSFSGNTIYF.

The rearrangement joins TRBV7-2 to TRBJ2-7, with TRBD2 as a possible D gene (5 bases). Germline V gene lookup returns CDR1 SGHTA and CDR2 FQGNSA. V gave up 3 bases and J gave up 0 bases, with 6 bases separating them. CDR3 length equals 13 residues. CDR3 coding DNA: TGTGCCAGCAGCTTCGGGATCTCCTACGAGCAGTACTTC. Protein product: CASSFGISYEQYF.

The chain links TRBV7-8 to TRBJ1-2, with 7 bases matching TRBD1. The V gene's germline CDR1 is SGHVS and CDR2 FQNEAQ. Trimming cost V 0 bases and J 5 bases; bases outside gene matches: 6. The CDR3 is 15 amino acids. Here the CDR3 DNA reads TGTGCCAGCAGCTTAGCGCAGGGACAGAGATATGGCTACACCTTC. Amino acid sequence: CASSLAQGQRYGYTF. The complete variable domain, with remaining parts taken from reference TRBV7-8 and TRBJ1-2, reads GAGVSQSPRYKVAKRGQDVALRCDPISGHVSLFWYQQALGQGPEFLTYFQNEAQLDKSGLPSDRFFAERPEGSVSTLKIQRTQQEDSAVYLCASSLAQGQRYGYTFGSGTRLTVV.

The chain carries TRBV4-1 and TRBJ1-2; 7 bases are shared with TRBD1. Germline V gene sequence: CDR1 MGHRA, CDR2 YSYEKL. The length of the CDR3 is 15 residues. With V trimmed by 3 bases and J by 6 bases, 10 bases remained unmatched. The CDR3 region is CASSQAGGRMDGYTF. The CDR3 DNA reads as TGCGCCAGCAGCCAGGCAGGGGGAAGAATGGATGGCTACACCTTC.

The chain couples TRBV7-2 to TRBJ1-4; possible D gene TRBD1, 6 bases. The CDR3 extends over 16 amino acids. Germline CDR1 SGHTA, CDR2 FQGNSA. V lost 2 bases and J 5 bases, leaving 15 bases between the germline ends. Here the CDR3 reads CASSLKSTGRNEKLFF. CDR3 nucleotide sequence: TGTGCCAGCAGCTTAAAGTCAACAGGGCGGAATGAAAAACTGTTTTTT.

This clone showed up just a few times. The chain couples TRBV5-4 to TRBJ1-6, with TRBD1 identical over 7 bases. The CDR3 spans 14 residues. Germline CDR1 is SGHNT and CDR2 is YYREEE (reference sequence). With V trimmed by 4 bases and J by 5 bases, 3 bases remained unmatched. In nucleotides, the CDR3 is TGTGCCAGCAGCGTGGACAGGAATAATTCACCCCTCCACTTT. Its protein is CASSVDRNNSPLHF.

V is TRBV10-3 and J is TRBJ1-2, with D perhaps TRBD1 (5 bases). Trimming cost V 4 bases and J 0 bases, with 9 bases left between them. Looked up from germline, CDR1 is ENHRY and CDR2 is SYGVKD. The CDR3 has 14 residues. The CDR3 DNA is TGTGCCATCAGTGCTCAGGGATCTAACTATGGCTACACCTTC. Amino acid sequence: CAISAQGSNYGYTF.

This clone was seen once. This chain links TRBV19 with TRBJ2-1, with TRBD2 matching 7 bases. V gave up 5 bases and J gave up 2 bases; unmatched junction bases: 6. Germline-derived CDR1 and CDR2 are LNHDA and SQIVND (reference sequence). This CDR3 comprises 15 residues. The CDR3 DNA sequence: TGTGCCAGTAGTGCCCGCGGGGGTCCCTACAATGAGCAGTTCTTC. This codes for CASSARGGPYNEQFF.

V and J are TRBV19 and TRBJ2-7; 10 bases fit TRBD1. Germline trimming cut 6 bases from V and 3 bases from J; bases unmatched to any gene: 5. This CDR3 spans 14 amino acids. Germline CDR1 LNHDA, CDR2 SQIVND (reference sequence). The CDR3 bases are TGTGCCAGTAGCGGGACAGGGGAGGACTACGAGCAGTACTTC. This encodes CASSGTGEDYEQYF.

This chain connects TRBV6-6 to TRBJ1-5; tentative D call: TRBD1 (6 bases). CDR1 MNHNY and CDR2 SVGAGI come from the germline V gene (reference sequence). This CDR3 contains 16 residues. Trimming stripped 2 bases from V and 1 base from J, with 12 bases between. This CDR3 is CASSYDLDRSNQPQHF. CDR3 bases: TGTGCCAGCAGTTACGACTTGGACAGAAGCAATCAGCCCCAGCATTTT.